There are many counts of the clone carrying this TCR beta chain. Its antigen is unknown. This specimen belongs to a study of T cells in Graves' hyperthyroidism and ophthalmopathy. Whole-study context: Before treatment of any kind, peripheral blood was taken at initial diagnosis.

The CDR3 runs 17 residues. The germline gives CDR1 SNHLY, CDR2 FYNNEI. The J segment lost 5 bases and the V segment lost 2 bases, leaving 13 bases of the junction unmatched. Diagnoses used clinical symptoms, serum thyroxine and TRAb, thyroid ultrasound and orbital computed tomography. Each 10 ml fresh peripheral blood draw supplied the PBMCs. There were TCR beta CDR3 regions amplified from RNA transcripts. The HTBI primer set served for first-round RT-PCR of the TCR CDR3. Each CDR3 protein is one row after TCRdb ran MiXCR on the multiplex PCR reads. The table lists approximately 380,000 distinct CDR3 sequences, less than 20% of them singletons. General observations from the study: A model of 13 V-J features distinguished ophthalmopathy from stable hyperthyroidism.

This clonotype originated in a man between 18 and 35 years old with Graves' ophthalmopathy. The J gene is TRBJ2-5, the V gene TRBV2; TRBD1 aligns across 8 bases. The sequenced material came from blood. This chain's CDR3 is CASSESASGRGQETQYF. The CDR3 DNA reads as TGTGCCAGCAGTGAATCCGCCTCGGGCAGGGGGCAGGAGACCCAGTACTTC.